The TCR beta chain described here comes from a study of blood T cell repertoires in COVID-19. The table came from immunoSEQ multiplex PCR; TCRdb's copy has only in-frame clones and leaves some out. Found here are some 170,000 clones, over 90% of them singletons; the top ten hold 2%. The CDR3 is 13 amino acids. The germline V gene has CDR1 MNHEY and CDR2 SVGAGI. V was shortened by 8 bases and J by 1 base, with 12 bases between the two germline ends. The source material was peripheral blood. The sequence came from an older woman with COVID-19, enrolled during active disease. The rearrangement joins TRBV6-5 to TRBJ2-7; a possible D gene is TRBD1 (6 bases). The chain's CDR3 is CASQETGSYEQYF. The CDR3 DNA reads TGTGCCAGCCAGGAGACAGGATCCTACGAGCAGTACTTC.